Here is one T cell receptor (beta chain) with its context. The antigen is undetermined. RNA transcripts were the template for amplifying TCR beta CDR3 regions. TCR CDR3 underwent first-round RT-PCR with the HTBI primer set. One entry per CDR3 protein, called by TCRdb with MiXCR from the multiplex PCR reads. The sample holds 400,000 to 600,000 distinct CDR3 sequences, around 21% seen once. Trimming took 6 bases from V and 2 from J, leaving 11 bases between them. This CDR3 is built from 12 residues. Per the germline V gene, CDR1 is GTSNPN and CDR2 is SVGIG (reference sequence). This sample was included in a study of T cells in Graves' hyperthyroidism and ophthalmopathy. Study details: Pretreatment peripheral blood was obtained at initial diagnosis. General observations from the study: Expanded thyroid clonotypes (above 0.001) were mostly also found in blood.

This chain uses TRBV30 with TRBJ2-7, with D unresolved. This TCR came from a young man with Graves' hyperthyroidism. Sequencing was done on a sample of blood. CDR3 coding DNA: TGTGCCTGTGTTGGCGGAACCTACGAGCAGTACTTC. Residues: CACVGGTYEQYF.